This record covers a single TCR beta chain. This specimen includes other DNA sequences encoding the same CDR3. Use of 60 Vbeta and 13 Jbeta primers characterized the PCR. TCRdb's table, derived via immunoSEQ multiplex PCR, lists solely in-frame clones and lacks some. The table records 70,000 to 90,000 clones, roughly 75% of them present only once. This sample stems from a study of cytomegalovirus exposure and HLA in healthy donors. The V gene lost 5 bases and the J gene lost 5 bases, with 9 bases spanning the gap. CDR3 size: 11 residues. The germline gives CDR1 DFQATT, CDR2 SNEGSKA (reference sequence).

The sequencing input was PBMCs. The sequence was obtained from a middle-aged man in good health and CMV-seronegative. The chain recombines TRBV20-1 with TRBJ2-5, with D perhaps TRBD1 (5 bases). CDR3 coding DNA: TGCAGTGCTTCAGGGTCCGAGACCCAGTACTTC. This sequence encodes CSASGSETQYF.